This TCR beta chain was sequenced during a study of blood T cell repertoires in COVID-19. Study in general: Italy, Spain and the United States were the sources of the convalescent and acute COVID-19 samples. PBMCs, B-cell-depleted T cells, or T cells were the source of the cDNA or gDNA that made up the material.

The CDR3 is 15 residues long. Germline CDR1 is LGHDT and CDR2 is YNNKEL (reference sequence). J lost 9 bases, V lost 1 base, and 3 bases had no gene match. Data came from immunoSEQ multiplex PCR; TCRdb stores just in-frame clones and leaves some out. The sample yields roughly 280,000 clones, approximately 85% seen once. The clonotype was recovered from a woman in her 70s with acute or convalescent COVID-19. Material: peripheral blood. The genes are TRBV3-1 (or the pseudogene TRBV3-2) and TRBJ1-6; 10 nucleotides line up with TRBD1. As DNA, the CDR3 is TGTGCCAGCAGCCAAGGAGGGACAGGGGTTTCACCCCTCCACTTT. Protein sequence: CASSQGGTGVSPLHF.